These 6 T cell receptor beta chains were sequenced from one sample in a study of T-cell reconstitution after alpha-beta-depleted transplantation in children. Unique molecular identifiers were incorporated into the prepared TCRbeta library. TCRdb called the PCR reads again in MiXCR, with one record for every CDR3 protein. The sample holds about 980,000 distinct CDR3 sequences, less than 30% seen once. Source: PBMCs, mostly from graft donor cells, taken 360 days after TCRalphabeta/CD19-depleted stem cell transplant. These receptors all come from a boy under two years old who had a stem cell transplant for SCID, so the T cells may come from the graft donor.

The chain combines TRBV12-3 or TRBV12-4 with TRBJ2-5, with TRBD2 matching 11 bases. J was trimmed by 5 bases and V by 4 bases; bases with no gene match: 6. The CDR3 length is 15 residues. The CDR3 spells CASSYSGGARETQYF. CDR3 in DNA: TGTGCCAGCAGTTATAGCGGGGGGGCCAGGGAGACCCAGTACTTC.

This clonotype was seen a few times. The rearrangement links TRBV5-1 to TRBJ2-3, with TRBD2 identical over 10 bases. This CDR3 has 16 residues. The V gene's germline CDR1 is SGHRS and CDR2 YFSETQ. The V segment lost 3 bases and the J segment 2 bases; nucleotides outside the gene matches: 6. CDR3 DNA: TGCGCCAGCAGCTCCGTAGCGGGGGGCCTCACAGATACGCAGTATTTT. Encoded protein: CASSSVAGGLTDTQYF. Full variable domain (remainder filled in from reference TRBV5-1 and TRBJ2-3): KAGVTQTPRYLIKTRGQQVTLSCSPISGHRSVSWYQQTPGQGLQFLFEYFSETQRNKGNFPGRFSGRQFSNSRSEMNVSTLELGDSALYLCASSSVAGGLTDTQYFGPGTRLTVL.

V gene TRBV12-3 or TRBV12-4 combines with J gene TRBJ2-7, with 7 bases identical to TRBD1. CDR3 length: 12 residues. V dropped 9 bases and J dropped 6; count of bases not matched to a gene: 8. This chain's CDR3 is CASSTQGTEQYF. CDR3 sequence (DNA): TGTGCCAGTAGCACACAGGGGACCGAGCAGTACTTC.

This clonotype was counted many times. V gene TRBV6-1 combines with J gene TRBJ1-1, with 7 positions matching TRBD1. Germline lookup yields CDR1 MNHNS and CDR2 SASEGT. This CDR3 comprises 15 residues. Trimming at V came to 7 bases and at J to 4 bases, leaving 12 bases not matched to a gene. CDR3: CASMWVEGASTEAFF. CDR3 sequence (DNA): TGTGCCAGCATGTGGGTGGAGGGGGCAAGCACTGAAGCTTTCTTT.

V is TRBV4-3 and J is TRBJ2-7, with D perhaps TRBD1 (6 bases). Germline CDR1 LGHNA, CDR2 YSLEER. This CDR3 contains 16 residues. The V end was cut by 0 bases, the J end by 1 base, with 13 bases between. The CDR3 nucleotides read TGCGCCAGCAGCCAAGATCGGCAGGGGCCTTCCTACGAGCAGTACTTC. This translates into CASSQDRQGPSYEQYF.

This clonotype was detected only once. The rearrangement joins TRBV20-1 to TRBJ2-7, with D perhaps assigned TRBD1 or TRBD2 (6 bases each). Germline CDR1 DFQATT, CDR2 SNEGSKA (reference sequence). The CDR3 has 14 amino acids. The V and J ends lost 0 bases and 3 bases respectively, with 12 bases between them. The CDR3 DNA reads TGCAGTGCTAGAGAAAGTGGAGGGGGCTACGAGCAGTACTTC. It specifies CSARESGGGYEQYF.